A selection of T cell receptor beta chains follows, all from one sample in a study of T cells in Graves' hyperthyroidism and ophthalmopathy. Each CDR3 protein gets one entry after TCRdb re-called the multiplex PCR reads with MiXCR. The sample holds roughly 570,000 distinct CDR3 sequences; 35% to 55% are singletons and the top ten take roughly 8.2%. The sequencing input was peripheral blood or thyroid tissue (not recorded which). Every receptor here comes from a woman aged 18-30 years with Graves' hyperthyroidism. Each CDR3 is given with its conserved first and last residue. A D gene is named only where the DNA matches it firmly. Not every row has a clone size; where given, it reads once, few, many or a size class.

j_call	v_call	d_call	clone_size	cdr3_aa	cdr3_nt
TRBJ1-5	TRBV10-3	.	many	CAISESTQPQHF	TGTGCCATCAGTGAATCGACCCAGCCCCAGCATTTT
TRBJ2-1	TRBV7-2	.	few	CASSTRPGNEQFF	TGTGCCAGCAGCACACGTCCGGGCAATGAGCAGTTCTTC
TRBJ2-2	TRBV29-1	TRBD1	.	CSVATGGRFF	TGCAGCGTCGCCACAGGGGGTCGGTTTTTT
TRBJ1-6	TRBV15	TRBD1	once	CARNRGSPLHF	TGTGCTAGAAACAGGGGTTCACCCCTCCACTTT
TRBJ1-6	TRBV20-1	TRBD1	.	CSARTGNSALHF	TGCAGTGCTAGGACAGGGAATTCGGCCCTCCACTTT
TRBJ2-7	TRBV6-1	TRBD2	.	CASSLAGVNYERYF	TGTGCCAGCTCACTAGCGGGAGTGAATTACGAGCGGTACTTC
TRBJ1-1	TRBV13	.	many	CASSLALNTEAFF	TGTGCCAGCAGCTTAGCTCTGAACACTGAAGCTTTCTTT
TRBJ1-5	TRBV2	TRBD1	.	CASMRGGIRNQPQHF	TGTGCCAGCATGCGAGGGGGCATCCGCAATCAGCCCCAGCATTTT
TRBJ2-5	TRBV10-3	TRBD1	many	CAIRTGQGEETQYF	TGTGCCATCAGGACAGGACAGGGGGAAGAGACCCAGTACTTC
TRBJ2-6	TRBV20-1	TRBD1	.	CSARGDSRLTGANVLTF	TGCAGTGCTAGAGGGGACAGCCGGTTGACTGGGGCCAACGTCCTGACTTTC
TRBJ2-7	TRBV11-2	.	many	CASSPGGLSYEQYF	TGTGCCAGCAGCCCCGGGGGCCTGAGTTACGAGCAGTACTTC
TRBJ1-5	TRBV24-1	.	.	CATSEGGQPQHF	TGTGCCACCAGCGAGGGGGGGCAGCCCCAGCATTTT
TRBJ1-2	TRBV29-1	.	few	CSDLTYGYTF	TGCAGCGATCTCACGTACGGCTACACCTTC
TRBJ2-5	TRBV7-2	TRBD2	.	CASSLLAGEVETQYF	TGTGCCAGCAGCTTACTAGCGGGAGAGGTGGAGACCCAGTACTTC
TRBJ2-5	TRBV20-1	TRBD2	.	CSATRLAGAPQYF	TGCAGTGCTACGCGACTAGCGGGAGCGCCCCAGTACTTC
TRBJ2-6	TRBV7-9	.	many	CASSPAVGLVDSGANVLTF	TGTGCCAGCAGTCCGGCGGTCGGACTGGTAGACTCTGGGGCCAACGTCCTGACTTTC
TRBJ2-7	TRBV18	TRBD2	.	CASSPPTSGRFNEQYF	TGTGCCAGCTCACCACCCACTAGCGGGAGATTCAACGAGCAGTACTTC
TRBJ1-1	TRBV25-1	.	.	CASSLRGKSTEAFF	TGTGCCAGCTCCCTCCGGGGGAAGAGCACTGAAGCTTTCTTT
TRBJ1-4	TRBV15	TRBD1	.	CATSGYRDRGQLFF	TGTGCCACCAGCGGCTACCGGGACAGGGGGCAACTGTTTTTT
TRBJ2-6	TRBV20-1	TRBD2	many	CSAPTTSWPASGANVLTF	TGCAGTGCTCCCACGACTAGCTGGCCCGCCTCTGGGGCCAACGTCCTGACTTTC
TRBJ1-5	TRBV7-9	TRBD1	many	CASSPWTGGSNQPQHF	TGTGCCAGCAGCCCCTGGACAGGGGGCAGTAATCAGCCCCAGCATTTT
TRBJ2-3	TRBV24-1	.	.	CATSDPGQTYTQYF	TGTGCCACCAGTGATCCGGGACAAACATATACGCAGTATTTT
TRBJ1-5	TRBV29-1	TRBD1	once	CSPGTGRQPQHF	TGCAGCCCTGGGACAGGGAGGCAGCCCCAGCATTTT
TRBJ1-1	TRBV29-1	.	.	CSQGTGHRNTEAFF	TGCAGCCAAGGAACGGGACACAGGAACACTGAAGCTTTCTTT
TRBJ2-1	TRBV7-9	.	.	CASSLVAARSYNEQFF	TGTGCCAGCAGCTTAGTGGCGGCTCGCTCCTACAATGAGCAGTTCTTC
TRBJ1-1	TRBV6-6	.	many	CASSYPPPGAFF	TGTGCCAGCAGTTACCCTCCACCAGGAGCTTTCTTT
TRBJ1-2	TRBV2	TRBD1	.	CASNGQAAYGYTF	TGTGCCAGCAATGGACAGGCGGCCTATGGCTACACCTTC
TRBJ1-1	TRBV10-3	.	many	CAISETTPRTEAFF	TGTGCCATCAGTGAGACGACTCCCCGAACTGAAGCTTTCTTT
TRBJ1-1	TRBV13	.	many	CASSLGPTANEAFF	TGTGCCAGCAGCTTAGGCCCAACAGCAAATGAAGCTTTCTTT
TRBJ1-1	TRBV11-2	TRBD1	.	CASSFNRGRTEAFF	TGTGCCAGCAGCTTCAACAGGGGGAGGACTGAAGCTTTCTTT
TRBJ2-5	TRBV7-2	.	.	CASSLGQVNEKLFFGSGTQYF	.
TRBJ1-3	TRBV20-1	TRBD1	many	CGGQGDGSSGNTIYF	TGCGGGGGACAGGGGGACGGGAGCTCTGGAAACACCATATATTTT